The rows below give T cell receptor beta chains drawn from one sample of a study of T cells in Graves' hyperthyroidism and ophthalmopathy. TCRdb fed the multiplex PCR reads into MiXCR, producing one record per CDR3 protein. This table holds hundreds of thousands of distinct CDR3 sequences, about 45% found once. Sequences were obtained from peripheral blood or thyroid tissue (not recorded which). The receptors shown here come from an adult man with Graves' disease, either hyperthyroidism or ophthalmopathy (not recorded which). The CDR3 runs from the conserved cysteine through the conserved F or W. D genes are given only for firm matches. Clone size is not always given. Where it is, it says once, few, many or a class for expanded clones.

j_gene: TRBJ1-5
v_gene: TRBV2
abundance: many
d_gene: -
CDR3nt: TGTGCCAGCAGTAATTCAGGGGGCAATCAGCCCCAGCATTTT
CDR3aa: CASSNSGGNQPQHF

j_gene: TRBJ2-5
v_gene: TRBV7-8
abundance: many
d_gene: TRBD2
CDR3nt: TGTGCCAGCAGCCCCCGAAATCGTGCTGGACTAGCGGGAGGGCAAGAGACCCAGTACTTC
CDR3aa: CASSPRNRAGLAGGQETQYF

j_gene: TRBJ2-5
v_gene: TRBV7-2
abundance: -
d_gene: TRBD2
CDR3nt: TGTGCCAGCAGCTCTGCCCCGGGACTAGCGGGAGGCAGCCAAGAGACCCAGTACTTC
CDR3aa: CASSSAPGLAGGSQETQYF

j_gene: TRBJ1-2
v_gene: TRBV11-2
abundance: once
d_gene: TRBD1
CDR3nt: TGTGCCAGCAGCTTCGACAGGGGGTTGGGCTACACCTTC
CDR3aa: CASSFDRGLGYTF

j_gene: TRBJ2-2
v_gene: TRBV2
abundance: many
d_gene: -
CDR3nt: TGTGCCAGCCAGTCTAGGTACACCGGGGAGCTGTTTTTT
CDR3aa: CASQSRYTGELFF

j_gene: TRBJ2-7
v_gene: TRBV20-1
abundance: many
d_gene: -
CDR3nt: TGCAGTGCTAGGCTCTCGGGGAACGAGCAGTACTTC
CDR3aa: CSARLSGNEQYF

j_gene: TRBJ1-6
v_gene: TRBV7-2
abundance: -
d_gene: -
CDR3nt: TGTGCCAGCAGCATAGGAGAAGGGGTCAATTCACCCCTCCACTTT
CDR3aa: CASSIGEGVNSPLHF

j_gene: TRBJ1-4
v_gene: TRBV5-4
abundance: few
d_gene: -
CDR3nt: TGTGCCAGCAGCCTACATAATGAAAAACTGTTTTTT
CDR3aa: CASSLHNEKLFF

j_gene: TRBJ2-7
v_gene: TRBV7-2
abundance: many
d_gene: -
CDR3nt: TGTGCCAGCAGCTTTCACACGAACTACGAGCAGTACTTC
CDR3aa: CASSFHTNYEQYF

j_gene: TRBJ2-5
v_gene: TRBV29-1
abundance: many
d_gene: -
CDR3nt: TGCAGCTCTCTTGCGGGCGTAGAGACCCAGTACTTC
CDR3aa: CSSLAGVETQYF

j_gene: TRBJ1-2
v_gene: TRBV24-1
abundance: -
d_gene: -
CDR3nt: TGTGCCACCAGTGAACCGGGGCATAAAGCTAACTATGGCTACACCTTC
CDR3aa: CATSEPGHKANYGYTF

j_gene: TRBJ1-5
v_gene: TRBV15
abundance: -
d_gene: -
CDR3nt: TGTGCCACCAGCAGAGATCAGCCCCAGCATTTT
CDR3aa: CATSRDQPQHF

j_gene: TRBJ1-1
v_gene: TRBV6-5
abundance: many
d_gene: -
CDR3nt: TGTGCCAGCAGTGACCGGGCGGGGAACACTGAAGCTTTCTTT
CDR3aa: CASSDRAGNTEAFF

j_gene: TRBJ2-5
v_gene: TRBV10-3
abundance: -
d_gene: TRBD1
CDR3nt: TGTGCCAGCAGCTTGTGGACAGGCCAAGAGACCCAGTACTTC
CDR3aa: CASSLWTGQETQYF

j_gene: TRBJ1-1
v_gene: TRBV5-4
abundance: many
d_gene: -
CDR3nt: TGTGCCAGCAGGGGAAGGATGAACACTGAAGCTTTCTTT
CDR3aa: CASRGRMNTEAFF

j_gene: TRBJ2-6
v_gene: TRBV10-3
abundance: -
d_gene: -
CDR3nt: TGTGCCATCAAAAGGGGTAGCGGCAACTCCGGGGCCAACGTCCTGACTTTC
CDR3aa: CAIKRGSGNSGANVLTF

j_gene: TRBJ1-4
v_gene: TRBV29-1
abundance: many
d_gene: TRBD1
CDR3nt: TGCAGCGTTGACGGGACAGGCAGTGAAAAACTGTTTTTT
CDR3aa: CSVDGTGSEKLFF

j_gene: TRBJ1-6
v_gene: TRBV7-2
abundance: many
d_gene: -
CDR3nt: TGTGCCAGCAGCTTAATAGCGGGGGCGGATTCACCCCTCCACTTT
CDR3aa: CASSLIAGADSPLHF

j_gene: TRBJ2-1
v_gene: TRBV7-9
abundance: -
d_gene: -
CDR3nt: TGTGCCAGCAGGGTAGACCGACTCCGCCGTGAGCAGTTCTTC
CDR3aa: CASRVDRLRREQFF

j_gene: TRBJ2-7
v_gene: TRBV19
abundance: many
d_gene: -
CDR3nt: TGTGCCAGTAGTATCGGCGGCAGAGGATACGAGCAGTACTTC
CDR3aa: CASSIGGRGYEQYF

j_gene: TRBJ1-2
v_gene: TRBV10-3
abundance: -
d_gene: TRBD1
CDR3nt: TGTGCCATCAGTGCTGACAGGGGTCCGCATGGCTACACCTTC
CDR3aa: CAISADRGPHGYTF

j_gene: TRBJ1-2
v_gene: TRBV7-6
abundance: -
d_gene: -
CDR3nt: TGTGCCAGCAGCCTACGGCCTTGGGGTGAAACAGGGTCAGTGCATGGCTACACCTTC
CDR3aa: CASSLRPWGETGSVHGYTF

j_gene: TRBJ1-1
v_gene: TRBV3-1
abundance: few
d_gene: -
CDR3nt: TGTGCCAGCAGCCTAACGGCAGGGGACACTGAAGCTTTCTTT
CDR3aa: CASSLTAGDTEAFF

j_gene: TRBJ1-1
v_gene: TRBV2
abundance: -
d_gene: -
CDR3nt: TGTGCCAGCAGCAACGGACATTCTGAAGCTTTCTTT
CDR3aa: CASSNGHSEAFF

j_gene: TRBJ1-6
v_gene: TRBV19
abundance: many
d_gene: TRBD1
CDR3nt: TGTGCCAGTAGGCAGACAGGGTCCGGTTCACCCCTCCACTTT
CDR3aa: CASRQTGSGSPLHF

j_gene: TRBJ2-2
v_gene: TRBV7-9
abundance: few
d_gene: -
CDR3nt: TGTGCCAGTTCTCAGGGACACAAGAACACCGGGGAGCTGTTTTTT
CDR3aa: CASSQGHKNTGELFF

j_gene: TRBJ2-5
v_gene: TRBV25-1
abundance: many
d_gene: -
CDR3nt: TGTGCCAGCAGTGAGGCCGCGAAGACCCAGTACTTC
CDR3aa: CASSEAAKTQYF

j_gene: TRBJ2-5
v_gene: TRBV29-1
abundance: many
d_gene: -
CDR3nt: TGCAGCGTAGGACGGACCTTACAAGAGACCCAGTACTTC
CDR3aa: CSVGRTLQETQYF

j_gene: TRBJ1-2
v_gene: TRBV10-3
abundance: -
d_gene: -
CDR3nt: TGTGCCATCACCACAGGCGCTAACTATGGCTACACCTTC
CDR3aa: CAITTGANYGYTF

j_gene: TRBJ2-7
v_gene: TRBV7-9
abundance: few
d_gene: -
CDR3nt: TGTGCCAGCAGCCTTAGTCAACCGGAGACCTCCTACGAGCAGTACTTC
CDR3aa: CASSLSQPETSYEQYF

j_gene: TRBJ2-7
v_gene: TRBV29-1
abundance: -
d_gene: TRBD2
CDR3nt: TGCAGCCGGGGGGACGCGGGGGGGCGCGAGCAGTACTTC
CDR3aa: CSRGDAGGREQYF

j_gene: TRBJ2-7
v_gene: TRBV29-1
abundance: -
d_gene: TRBD2
CDR3nt: TGCAGCGCGGGAGGGCCCTACGAGCAGTACTTC
CDR3aa: CSAGGPYEQYF

j_gene: TRBJ1-5
v_gene: TRBV2
abundance: -
d_gene: -
CDR3nt: TGTGCCAGCGTAGCCAGGGTTAGCAATCAGCCCCAGCATTTT
CDR3aa: CASVARVSNQPQHF

j_gene: TRBJ2-3
v_gene: TRBV10-1
abundance: few
d_gene: -
CDR3nt: TGCGCCAGCAGAGGACCGGGTATGGATACGCAGTATTTT
CDR3aa: CASRGPGMDTQYF

j_gene: TRBJ2-7
v_gene: TRBV6-5
abundance: few
d_gene: -
CDR3nt: TGTGCCAGCAGTTCCAGGGGTTGGCCCTACGAGCAGTACTTC
CDR3aa: CASSSRGWPYEQYF

j_gene: TRBJ1-4
v_gene: TRBV7-2
abundance: once
d_gene: -
CDR3nt: TGTACCAGCAGCGCGTCTGCGGGAACTAATGAAAAACTGTTTTTT
CDR3aa: CTSSASAGTNEKLFF

j_gene: TRBJ1-2
v_gene: TRBV19
abundance: -
d_gene: -
CDR3nt: TGTGCCAGTAGTAGGGCAGGGCTACTAAGATATGGCTACACCTTC
CDR3aa: CASSRAGLLRYGYTF

j_gene: TRBJ1-5
v_gene: TRBV7-9
abundance: -
d_gene: -
CDR3nt: TGTGCCAGCAGCCCCTCTACCGGGACAAAGGATCAGCCCCAGCATTTT
CDR3aa: CASSPSTGTKDQPQHF

j_gene: TRBJ1-5
v_gene: TRBV6-5
abundance: many
d_gene: -
CDR3nt: TGTGCCAGCAGGGAAATTTCGGCAAGTCAGCCCCAGCATTTT
CDR3aa: CASREISASQPQHF

j_gene: TRBJ1-2
v_gene: TRBV19
abundance: few
d_gene: -
CDR3nt: TGTGCCAGTAGTACCCGACTGAAGGACTATGGCTACACCTTC
CDR3aa: CASSTRLKDYGYTF

j_gene: TRBJ1-6
v_gene: TRBV6-2/TRBV6-3
abundance: -
d_gene: TRBD1
CDR3nt: TGTGCCAGCTCGGACCAGGGGGGCAGAAGTTATTCACCCCTCCACTTT
CDR3aa: CASSDQGGRSYSPLHF

j_gene: TRBJ2-5
v_gene: TRBV20-1
abundance: many
d_gene: -
CDR3nt: TGCAGTGCTAGTTCCTCCACAGAGACCCAGTACTTC
CDR3aa: CSASSSTETQYF

j_gene: TRBJ1-2
v_gene: TRBV5-6
abundance: -
d_gene: TRBD1
CDR3nt: TGTGCCAGCAGCCGGAGCCGGGACAGGAGCTCATCCTATGGCTACACCTTC
CDR3aa: CASSRSRDRSSSYGYTF

j_gene: TRBJ1-2
v_gene: TRBV19
abundance: -
d_gene: -
CDR3nt: TGTGCCAGTAGTATGAGAAGGGGGTCCGACTACACCTTC
CDR3aa: CASSMRRGSDYTF

j_gene: TRBJ2-7
v_gene: TRBV4-1
abundance: -
d_gene: TRBD2
CDR3nt: TGTGCCAGCACCCAGGCGACTAGCGTCTACGAGCAGTACTTC
CDR3aa: CASTQATSVYEQYF

j_gene: TRBJ1-1
v_gene: TRBV19
abundance: once
d_gene: -
CDR3nt: TGTGCCAGCGGGGTCCTAGGCCGGAGCCCGAACACTGAAGCTTTCTTT
CDR3aa: CASGVLGRSPNTEAFF

j_gene: TRBJ2-2
v_gene: TRBV5-1
abundance: -
d_gene: -
CDR3nt: TGCGCCAGCAGCTCGGGACTGGAATTCACCGGGGAGCTGTTTTTT
CDR3aa: CASSSGLEFTGELFF

j_gene: TRBJ1-1
v_gene: TRBV20-1
abundance: -
d_gene: -
CDR3nt: TGCAGTGCTAGATCTGGACAGAGCACTGAAGCTTTCTTT
CDR3aa: CSARSGQSTEAFF